This T cell receptor beta chain was identified in a study of blood T cell repertoires in COVID-19. On the study more broadly: The United States, Italy and Spain provided the acute and convalescent COVID-19 samples.

Assay: immunoSEQ multiplex PCR; the TCRdb copy retains only in-frame clones and omits some. The sample yields some 93,000 clones, about 89% seen once. Unmatched junction bases numbered 14, after V lost 4 bases and J lost 2 bases. Germline loops: CDR1 MNHEY, CDR2 SMNVEV (reference sequence). This CDR3 region has 18 residues. This clone was counted at least ten times. The V call is TRBV27, the J call TRBJ2-5; 9 bases agree with TRBD2. Specimen: peripheral blood. This sequence originates from a man between 50 and 59 years old with acute or convalescent COVID-19. CDR3 in DNA: TGTGCCAGCAGTTATGGTCCCGGGCTAGCGGGGCCACAAGAGACCCAGTACTTC. Amino acid sequence: CASSYGPGLAGPQETQYF.